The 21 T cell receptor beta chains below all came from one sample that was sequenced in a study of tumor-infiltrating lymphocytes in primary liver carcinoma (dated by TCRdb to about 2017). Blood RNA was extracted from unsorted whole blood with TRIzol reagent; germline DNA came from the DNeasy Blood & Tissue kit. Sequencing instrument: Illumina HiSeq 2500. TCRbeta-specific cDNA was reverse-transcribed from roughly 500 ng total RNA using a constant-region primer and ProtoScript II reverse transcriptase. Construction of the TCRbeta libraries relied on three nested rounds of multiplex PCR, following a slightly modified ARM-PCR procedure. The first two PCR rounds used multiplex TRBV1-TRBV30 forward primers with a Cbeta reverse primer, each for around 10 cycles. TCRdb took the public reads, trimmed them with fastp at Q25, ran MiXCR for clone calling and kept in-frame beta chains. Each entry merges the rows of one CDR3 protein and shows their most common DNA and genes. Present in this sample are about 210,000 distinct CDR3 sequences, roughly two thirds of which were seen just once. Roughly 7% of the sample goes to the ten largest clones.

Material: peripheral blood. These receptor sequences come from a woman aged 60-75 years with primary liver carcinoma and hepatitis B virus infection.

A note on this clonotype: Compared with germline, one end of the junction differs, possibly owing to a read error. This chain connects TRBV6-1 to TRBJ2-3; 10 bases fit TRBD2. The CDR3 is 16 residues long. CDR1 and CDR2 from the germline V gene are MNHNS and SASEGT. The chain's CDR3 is CASRGTSAESGDTQQF. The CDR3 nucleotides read TGTGCCAGCAGAGGGACTAGCGCCGAGAGTGGGGATACGCAGCAATTT.

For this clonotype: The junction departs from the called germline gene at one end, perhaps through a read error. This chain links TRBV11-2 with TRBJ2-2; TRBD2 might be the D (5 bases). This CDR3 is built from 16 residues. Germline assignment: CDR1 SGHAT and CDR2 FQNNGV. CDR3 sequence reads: CASRERLTGYTWELFF. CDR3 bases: TGTGCCAGCAGGGAGCGGCTAACGGGCTACACCTGGGAGCTGTTTTTT. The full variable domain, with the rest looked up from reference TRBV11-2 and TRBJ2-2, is EAGVAQSPRYKIIEKRQSVAFWCNPISGHATLYWYQQILGQGPKLLIQFQNNGVVDDSQLPKDRFSAERLKGVDSTLKIQPAKLEDSAVYLCASRERLTGYTWELFFGEGSRLTVL.

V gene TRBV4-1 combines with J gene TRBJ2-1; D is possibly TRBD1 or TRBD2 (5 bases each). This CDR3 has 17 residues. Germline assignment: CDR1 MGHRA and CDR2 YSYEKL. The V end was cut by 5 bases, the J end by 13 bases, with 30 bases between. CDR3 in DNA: TGCGCCAGCAGCGAAGGGACGGACCCTTCCGCTCGTCGAGATCAGTTCTTC. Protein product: CASSEGTDPSARRDQFF.

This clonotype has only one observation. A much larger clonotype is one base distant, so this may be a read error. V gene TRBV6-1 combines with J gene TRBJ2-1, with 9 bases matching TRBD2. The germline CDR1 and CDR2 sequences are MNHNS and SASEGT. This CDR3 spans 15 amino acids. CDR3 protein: CASNEEAGGYNEQFF. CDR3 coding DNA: TGTGCCAGCAATGAAGAAGCGGGAGGATACAATGAGCAGTTCTTC.

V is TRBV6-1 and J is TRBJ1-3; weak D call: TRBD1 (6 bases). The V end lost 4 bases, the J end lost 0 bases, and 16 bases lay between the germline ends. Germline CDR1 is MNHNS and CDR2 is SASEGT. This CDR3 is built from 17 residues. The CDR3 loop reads CASSGLSGTHSGNTIYF. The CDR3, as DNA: TGTGCCAGCAGTGGCCTCAGCGGGACACACTCTGGAAACACCATATATTTT.

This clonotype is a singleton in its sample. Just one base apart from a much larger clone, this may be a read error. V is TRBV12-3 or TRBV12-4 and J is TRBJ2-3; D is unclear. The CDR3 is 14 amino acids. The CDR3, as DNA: TGTGCCAGCAGTTTAGGAGTCGTCACAGTTACGCAGTATTTT. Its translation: CASSLGVVTVTQYF.

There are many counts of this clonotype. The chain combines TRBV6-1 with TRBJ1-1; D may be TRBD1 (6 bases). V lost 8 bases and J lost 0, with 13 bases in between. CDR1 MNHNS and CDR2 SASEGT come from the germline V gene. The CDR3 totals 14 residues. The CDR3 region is CASPRGGVNTEAFF. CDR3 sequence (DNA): TGTGCCAGCCCCCGAGGGGGGGTGAACACTGAAGCTTTCTTT.

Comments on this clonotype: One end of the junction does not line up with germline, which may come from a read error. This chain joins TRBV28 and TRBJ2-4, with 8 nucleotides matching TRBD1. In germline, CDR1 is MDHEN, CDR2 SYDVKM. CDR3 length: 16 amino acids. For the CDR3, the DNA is TGTGCCACCGTCGAGGACAGGGCGAGGGCCATAAACATTCAGTACTTC. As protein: CATVEDRARAINIQYF.

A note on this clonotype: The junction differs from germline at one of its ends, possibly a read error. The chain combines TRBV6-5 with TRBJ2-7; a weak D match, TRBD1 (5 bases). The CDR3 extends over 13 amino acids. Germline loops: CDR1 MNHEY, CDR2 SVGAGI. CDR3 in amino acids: CDSSQDTGYEQHF. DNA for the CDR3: TGTGACAGCAGTCAGGACACCGGCTACGAGCAGCACTTC.

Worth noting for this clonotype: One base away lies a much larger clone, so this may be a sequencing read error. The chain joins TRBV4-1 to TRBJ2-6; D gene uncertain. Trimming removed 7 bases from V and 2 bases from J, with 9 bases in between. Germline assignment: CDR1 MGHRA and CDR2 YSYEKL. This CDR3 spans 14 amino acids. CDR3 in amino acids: CASMTITGANVLTF. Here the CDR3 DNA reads TGCGCCAGCATGACGATTACTGGGGCCAACGTCCTGACTTTC.

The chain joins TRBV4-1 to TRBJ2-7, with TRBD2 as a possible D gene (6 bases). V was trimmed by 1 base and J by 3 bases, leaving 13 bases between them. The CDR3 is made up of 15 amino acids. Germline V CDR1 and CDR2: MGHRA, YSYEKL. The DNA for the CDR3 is TGCGCCAGCAGCCAAGCGACTAGTGAGTTCTACGAGCAGTACTTC. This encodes CASSQATSEFYEQYF.

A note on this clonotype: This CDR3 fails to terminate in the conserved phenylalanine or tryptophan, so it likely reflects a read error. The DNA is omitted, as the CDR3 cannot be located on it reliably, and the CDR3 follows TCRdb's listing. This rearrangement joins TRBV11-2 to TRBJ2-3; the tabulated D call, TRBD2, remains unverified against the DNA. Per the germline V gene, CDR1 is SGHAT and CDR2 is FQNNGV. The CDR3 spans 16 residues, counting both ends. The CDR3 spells CASGLQGLLRTDTQYS.

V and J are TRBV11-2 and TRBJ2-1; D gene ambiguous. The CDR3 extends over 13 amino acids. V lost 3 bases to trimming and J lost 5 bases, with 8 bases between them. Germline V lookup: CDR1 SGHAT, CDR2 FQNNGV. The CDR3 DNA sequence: TGTGCCAGCAGCTTTTCGGGTAACAATGAGCAGTTCTTC. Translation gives CASSFSGNNEQFF.

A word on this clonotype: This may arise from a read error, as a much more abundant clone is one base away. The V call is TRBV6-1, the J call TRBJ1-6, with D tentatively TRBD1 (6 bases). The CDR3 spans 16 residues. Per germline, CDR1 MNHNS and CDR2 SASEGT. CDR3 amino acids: CASRERQDSYNPPLHF. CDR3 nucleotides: TGTGCCAGCAGGGAGCGACAGGACTCCTATAATCCACCCCTCCACTTT.

Here the CDR3 reads CASSRIGGYEQYF. The CDR3 nucleotides are TGCGCCAGCAGCAGGATAGGTGGCTACGAGCAGTACTTC. The gene calls are TRBV10-2 and TRBJ2-7; no reliable D call. Germline V lookup: CDR1 WSHSY, CDR2 SAAADI. Trimming left V 6 bases short and J 3 bases short, with 12 bases between. The CDR3 contains 13 residues.

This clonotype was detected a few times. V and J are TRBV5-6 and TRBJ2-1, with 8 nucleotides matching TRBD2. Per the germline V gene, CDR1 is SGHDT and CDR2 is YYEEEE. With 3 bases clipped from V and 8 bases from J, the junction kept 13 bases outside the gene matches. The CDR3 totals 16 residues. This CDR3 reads CASSYGLPGGVHEQFF. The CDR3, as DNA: TGTGCCAGCAGCTACGGACTACCGGGAGGGGTACATGAGCAGTTCTTC.

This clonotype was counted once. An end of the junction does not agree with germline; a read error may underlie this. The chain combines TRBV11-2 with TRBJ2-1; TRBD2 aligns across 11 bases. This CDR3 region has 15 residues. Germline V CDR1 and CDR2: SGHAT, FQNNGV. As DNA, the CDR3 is TGTGTTAGCAGCTTAGTTGGTAGCGGGAGGGCGGGGCAGTCCTTC. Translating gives CVSSLVGSGRAGQSF.

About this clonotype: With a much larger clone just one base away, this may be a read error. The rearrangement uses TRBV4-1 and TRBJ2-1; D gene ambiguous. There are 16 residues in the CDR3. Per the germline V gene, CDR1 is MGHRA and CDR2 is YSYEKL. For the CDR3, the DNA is TGCGTCAGCAGCCAAGTGCTGCGGAGCTCCTACAATGAGCAGTTCTTC. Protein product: CVSSQVLRSSYNEQFF.

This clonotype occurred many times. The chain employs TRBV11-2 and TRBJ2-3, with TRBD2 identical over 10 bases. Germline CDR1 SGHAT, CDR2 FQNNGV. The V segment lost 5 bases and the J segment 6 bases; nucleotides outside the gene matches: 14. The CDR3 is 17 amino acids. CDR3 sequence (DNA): TGTGCCAGCAGCCCGAGGGGTCTAGCGGGAGTTGCGGATACGCAGTATTTT. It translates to CASSPRGLAGVADTQYF.

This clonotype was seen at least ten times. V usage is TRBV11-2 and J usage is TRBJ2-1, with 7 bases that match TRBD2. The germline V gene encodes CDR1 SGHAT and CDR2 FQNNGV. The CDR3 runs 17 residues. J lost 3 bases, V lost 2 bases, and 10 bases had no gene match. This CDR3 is CASSLRGSSGSYNEQFF. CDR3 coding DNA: TGTGCCAGCAGCTTACGGGGTTCTAGCGGAAGCTACAATGAGCAGTTCTTC.

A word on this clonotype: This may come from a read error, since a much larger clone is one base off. DNA of the CDR3: TGTGCCAGCAGCCCCCGGACTAGCGGGAGCGGCGATGAGCAGTTCTTC. It specifies CASSPRTSGSGDEQFF. The chain combines TRBV7-9 with TRBJ2-1, with 13 bases aligning to TRBD2. This CDR3 is 16 amino acids long. CDR1 and CDR2 from the germline V gene are SEHNR and FQNEAQ (reference sequence). The V gene end was trimmed by 5 bases and the J gene end by 8 bases; junction bases not matched to a gene: 9. The entire variable domain, with the rest obtained from reference TRBV7-9 and TRBJ2-1, is as follows: DTGVSQNPRHKITKRGQNVTFRCDPISEHNRLYWYRQTLGQGPEFLTYFQNEAQLEKSRLLSDRFSAERPKGSFSTLEIQRTEQGDSAMYLCASSPRTSGSGDEQFFGPGTRLTVL.